Below, one TCR beta chain is given with its context. Its antigen remains unidentified. This record belongs to a study of beta chain features in type 1 diabetes. CD4+ cells of the naive, central memory, regulatory and stem cell-like memory types were sorted via CD45RO/CCR7/CD25/CD127/CD95/CD27. As every portion of the isolated RNA was reverse transcribed, the sequencing read expressed TCRB transcripts. Produced via immunoSEQ multiplex PCR; TCRdb's table is partial and in-frame only. The data show fewer than 650,000 clones, about 16% seen once. With 2 bases removed from V and 5 bases from J, the gap between germline ends came to 8 bases. Germline V lookup: CDR1 SGHAT, CDR2 FQNNGV. This CDR3 has 13 amino acids. Study-level points and caveats: Researchers report that Type 1 diabetes patients had moderately but significantly shorter TCRB CDR3s across all four CD4+ subsets. Equally in patients and controls, shorter templates might have been favored by PCR.

The TCR was taken from a man between 18 and 35 years old in good health. Source material: naive CD4+ T cells from blood. The V and J genes are TRBV11-2 and TRBJ2-3; no clear D. DNA of the CDR3: TGTGCCAGCAGCTTAAGCGTTGGAGATACGCAGTATTTT. Protein product: CASSLSVGDTQYF.